This T cell receptor (beta chain) was observed in a study of T cell changes during pregnancy in multiple sclerosis. TCRdb's table, derived via immunoSEQ multiplex PCR, lists solely in-frame clones and lacks some. Seen here are some 70,000 clones, approximately 92% observed once, and the top ten hold roughly 3.2%. The germline V and J ends were trimmed by 4 bases and 7 bases, with 17 bases remaining between them. Germline CDR1 SEHNR, CDR2 FQNEAQ (reference sequence). The CDR3 is 15 amino acids. The chain joins TRBV7-9 to TRBJ2-1, with a tentative D call TRBD1 (5 bases). The sequenced sample was CD8+ T cells from peripheral blood mononuclear cells, obtained in the third trimester of pregnancy. The receptor was derived from a female donor in good health, enrolled as a control in a pregnancy study. CDR3 nucleotide sequence: TGTGCCAGCAGCTATCAGGGAAACTTGTTGAATGAGCAGTTCTTC. Translated: CASSYQGNLLNEQFF.